Below, 26 T cell receptor beta chains from the same sample are listed, as sequenced in a study of a mutant IDH1 vaccine in newly diagnosed glioma. Time point given: week 47, end of study. In every dose of vaccine, 300 ug of mutant IDH1 20-mer peptide was given alongside topical imiquimod. No antigens are known for them. Using immunoSEQ multiplex PCR, the repertoire was profiled, and TCRdb retains in-frame clones only, with some absent. The table lists around 54,000 clones, roughly 80% of them singletons. The input for sequencing was PBMCs, taken from a glioma patient whose treatment included an IDH1 peptide vaccine. The source is a woman in her forties or fifties with glioma.

The chain carries TRBV7-9 and TRBJ1-6; D may be TRBD1 (5 bases). Trimming left V 4 bases short and J 2 bases short, with 12 bases between. This CDR3 is built from 16 residues. Germline CDR1 is SEHNR and CDR2 is FQNEAQ (reference sequence). CDR3 in amino acids: CASSSTGLPYNSPLHF. In DNA, the CDR3 is TGTGCCAGCAGCTCAACAGGTCTCCCCTATAATTCACCCCTCCACTTT.

V gene TRBV7-9 combines with J gene TRBJ2-3, with D possibly TRBD1 on 5 matching bases. The V end lost 1 base, the J end lost 1 base, and 9 bases lay between the germline ends. Germline V gene data show CDR1 as SEHNR and CDR2 as FQNEAQ (reference sequence). The CDR3 consists of 15 residues. The CDR3 sequence: CASSLVQTGTDTQYF. The CDR3, as DNA: TGTGCCAGCAGCTTAGTGCAGACAGGCACAGATACGCAGTATTTT.

This clone was detected once. The rearrangement links TRBV27 to TRBJ1-4; TRBD1 matches at 7 bases. The CDR3 length is 18 residues. Germline CDR1 MNHEY, CDR2 SMNVEV (reference sequence). The V and J ends lost 6 bases and 1 base, in that order; junction bases with no gene match: 14. CDR3 region: CASRNRGVSQGTNEKLFF. In DNA, the CDR3 is TGTGCCAGCAGGAACAGGGGTGTGAGTCAAGGAACTAATGAAAAACTGTTTTTT.

The chain employs TRBV19 and TRBJ1-1; tentatively, D is TRBD1 (6 bases). Looked up from germline, CDR1 is LNHDA and CDR2 is SQIVND (reference sequence). The ends were cut back, 1 base at V and 3 bases at J, with 12 bases in the middle. The CDR3 runs to 15 residues. The CDR3: CASSIGTRGDTEAFF. Here the CDR3 DNA reads TGTGCCAGTAGTATAGGCACCAGGGGAGACACTGAAGCTTTCTTT.

The V gene is TRBV9, the J gene TRBJ1-4, with 7 bases that match TRBD1. Germline trimming cut 3 bases from V and 0 bases from J; bases unmatched to any gene: 5. This CDR3 region has 16 residues. Germline V gene sequence: CDR1 SGDLS, CDR2 YYNGEE. CDR3 in amino acids: CASSAGQSATNEKLFF. The CDR3 coding sequence is TGTGCCAGCAGCGCGGGACAGTCTGCAACTAATGAAAAACTGTTTTTT.

The rearrangement joins TRBV9 to TRBJ2-5, with 10 bases identical to TRBD1. Germline assignment: CDR1 SGDLS and CDR2 YYNGEE. After removal of 3 bases from V and 4 bases from J, the junction contained 6 bases not matched to a gene. This CDR3 has 15 amino acids. CDR3: CASSGQGAGAETQYF. The CDR3 bases are TGTGCCAGCAGCGGACAGGGGGCTGGCGCAGAGACCCAGTACTTC.

The chain carries TRBV10-1 and TRBJ2-3; D unresolved. Deletions cut 4 bases from V and 2 bases from J, with 7 bases between. The CDR3 runs to 13 residues. Germline V CDR1 and CDR2: WNHNN, SYGVQD (reference sequence). The CDR3 DNA follows: TGCGCCAGCAGTGTGCTGATCACAGATACGCAGTATTTT. Its protein is CASSVLITDTQYF.

This clone was detected once. The chain combines TRBV30 with TRBJ1-2; D is undetermined. Germline values: CDR1 GTSNPN, CDR2 SVGIG (reference sequence). The V and J ends lost 8 bases and 4 bases respectively, with 11 bases between them. There are 11 residues in the CDR3. DNA for the CDR3: TGTGCCCACACAGTTACCTATGGCTACACCTTC. Its translation: CAHTVTYGYTF. The full variable domain, completed using reference TRBV30 and TRBJ1-2, is SQTIHQWPATLVQPVGSPLSLECTVEGTSNPNLYWYRQAAGRGLQLLFYSVGIGQISSEVPQNLSASRPQDRQFILSSKKLLLSDSGFYLCAHTVTYGYTFGSGTRLTVV.

This clone was seen a handful of times. The CDR3 loop reads CASSKVGSNYGYTF. The CDR3 nucleotides read TGTGCCAGCAGCAAAGTAGGATCTAACTATGGCTACACCTTC. This chain connects TRBV21-1 to TRBJ1-2. TRBV21-1 is a pseudogene segment. The CDR3 consists of 14 residues.

The V call is TRBV30, the J call TRBJ1-6; unclear D gene. The CDR3 consists of 15 residues. CDR1 and CDR2 from the germline V gene are GTSNPN and SVGIG (reference sequence). The V and J ends lost 0 bases and 7 bases respectively, with 13 bases between them. The CDR3 loop is CAWSVSGIGNSPLHF. The CDR3 nucleotides are TGTGCCTGGAGTGTATCAGGAATCGGGAATTCACCCCTCCACTTT.

The rearrangement uses TRBV27 and TRBJ2-7; TRBD1 agrees at 8 bases. The CDR3 sequence is 14 residues long. CDR1 and CDR2 from the germline V gene are MNHEY and SMNVEV (reference sequence). V dropped 7 bases and J dropped 3; count of bases not matched to a gene: 8. The CDR3 sequence is CASKAGGRDYEQYF. CDR3 in DNA: TGTGCCAGCAAAGCAGGGGGCCGGGACTACGAGCAGTACTTC.

The count of this clone is one. The chain employs TRBV28 and TRBJ2-7; TRBD1 matches at 9 bases. V was pared by 6 bases and J by 4 bases, with 13 bases of the junction left unmatched. CDR1 is MDHEN and CDR2 is SYDVKM in the germline V gene. There are 16 residues in the CDR3. DNA for the CDR3: TGTGCCAGCAGCCCAGAGCTAAACAGGGGGCGGTACGAGCAGTACTTC. It encodes CASSPELNRGRYEQYF.

With respect to this clone: The CDR3 end shows no conserved phenylalanine or tryptophan, and so a read error is likely. It is unclear where the CDR3 begins or ends on the DNA, so no DNA is shown, and the CDR3 is as TCRdb lists it. The rearrangement uses TRBV11-2 and TRBJ1-2. The germline V gene encodes CDR1 SGHAT and CDR2 FQNNGV. The CDR3 totals 12 residues, both ends included. CDR3 region: CASSPGGRRSSL.

The chain employs TRBV6-1 and TRBJ2-3; 9 nucleotides match TRBD1. Germline lookup yields CDR1 MNHNS and CDR2 SASEGT. The V gene end was trimmed by 4 bases and the J gene end by 4 bases; junction bases not matched to a gene: 6. CDR3 size: 15 residues. The chain's CDR3 is CASSVRTGGPDTQYF. DNA for the CDR3: TGTGCCAGCAGTGTCCGAACAGGGGGCCCAGATACGCAGTATTTT.

The chain links TRBV14 to TRBJ1-3; no definite D call. Trimming shortened V by 0 bases and J by 1 base, and 10 bases separated the two germline ends. The CDR3 runs to 16 residues. Germline V lookup: CDR1 SGHDN, CDR2 FVKESK. The CDR3 sequence is CASSQDIPGSGNTIYF. The DNA for the CDR3 is TGTGCCAGCAGCCAAGACATCCCGGGTTCTGGAAACACCATATATTTT. Variable domain in full (rest from reference TRBV14 and TRBJ1-3): EAGVTQFPSHSVIEKGQTVTLRCDPISGHDNLYWYRRVMGKEIKFLLHFVKESKQDESGMPNNRFLAERTGGTYSTLKVQPAELEDSGVYFCASSQDIPGSGNTIYFGEGSWLTVV.

This chain links TRBV5-1 with TRBJ2-3; weak D call: TRBD2 (6 bases). The CDR3 is made up of 16 amino acids. The germline V gene encodes CDR1 SGHRS and CDR2 YFSETQ. Trimming cost V 5 bases and J 2 bases, with 18 bases left between them. CDR3 region: CASRNPLAGNTDTQYF. DNA of the CDR3: TGCGCCAGCAGGAACCCCCTGGCGGGGAACACAGATACGCAGTATTTT.

Written as DNA, the CDR3 is TGTGCCAGCAGCCGCAGGGAGAAGGAGCAGTACTTC. Translated: CASSRREKEQYF. The chain employs TRBV11-3 and TRBJ2-7; D may match TRBD1 or TRBD2 (5 bases each). This CDR3 is 12 amino acids long. V lost 5 bases and J 7 bases, leaving 12 bases between the germline ends. Germline CDR1 reads SGHNT; CDR2 reads YENEEA. Drawing the rest from reference TRBV11-3 and TRBJ2-7, the complete variable domain is EAGVVQSPRYKIIEKKQPVAFWCNPISGHNTLYWYLQNLGQGPELLIRYENEEAVDDSQLPKDRFSAERLKGVDSTLKIQPAELGDSAVYLCASSRREKEQYFGPGTRLTVT.

The V and J genes are TRBV9 and TRBJ2-5, with TRBD1 identical over 10 bases. Per germline, CDR1 SGDLS and CDR2 YYNGEE. There are 14 residues in the CDR3. J gave up 4 bases and V 4 bases, and 4 bases lay outside the gene matches. DNA of the CDR3: TGTGCCAGCAGCCCAAGACAGGGGGCAGAGACCCAGTACTTC. It translates to CASSPRQGAETQYF.

The V and J genes are TRBV9 and TRBJ2-1, with 9 nucleotides matching TRBD1. Trimming at V came to 3 bases and at J to 6 bases, leaving 7 bases not matched to a gene. The germline V gene has CDR1 SGDLS and CDR2 YYNGEE. The CDR3 is made up of 15 amino acids. The CDR3 reads CASSAGQGWANEQFF. As DNA, the CDR3 is TGTGCCAGCAGCGCCGGACAGGGGTGGGCCAATGAGCAGTTCTTC.

This clone was detected only a few times. This chain uses TRBV7-2 with TRBJ2-7, with TRBD1 matching 7 bases. With V trimmed by 1 base and J by 10 bases, 13 bases remained unmatched. The CDR3 sequence is 15 residues long. Germline assignment: CDR1 SGHTA and CDR2 FQGNSA. CDR3 coding DNA: TGTGCCAGCAGCTTAGATCCCACAGGGGTACTTACTCAGTACTTC. Translated: CASSLDPTGVLTQYF.

The CDR3 DNA is TGCGCCAGCAGCTTGGTGACTAGCGGCTACGAGCAGTACTTC. Protein sequence: CASSLVTSGYEQYF. This chain links TRBV5-1 with TRBJ2-7, with 9 bases that match TRBD2. Germline trimming cut 0 bases from V and 3 bases from J; bases unmatched to any gene: 1. Germline V gene sequence: CDR1 SGHRS, CDR2 YFSETQ. This CDR3 comprises 14 residues.

This clone has a single count. V gene TRBV27 combines with J gene TRBJ2-2, with 10 bases lining up with TRBD1. CDR3 size: 15 residues. With V trimmed by 7 bases and J by 4 bases, 6 bases remained unmatched. Germline V gives CDR1 MNHEY, CDR2 SMNVEV (reference sequence). The CDR3: CASTTGQGITGELFF. CDR3 nucleotide sequence: TGTGCCAGCACGACGGGACAGGGGATCACCGGGGAGCTGTTTTTT.

This clone was observed a single time. V gene TRBV6-5 combines with J gene TRBJ1-1; 9 nucleotides agree with TRBD1. The junction had 3 bases not matched to a gene; V was cut back by 3 bases and J by 4 bases. CDR1 is MNHEY and CDR2 is SVGAGI in the germline V gene. This CDR3 region has 14 residues. CDR3 protein: CASSYWTGATEAFF. CDR3 sequence (DNA): TGTGCCAGCAGTTATTGGACAGGGGCCACTGAAGCTTTCTTT.

As concerns this clone: Other DNA sequences in the sample encode the same CDR3. The chain uses TRBV4-1 and TRBJ1-5; D gene ambiguous. Germline CDR1 MGHRA, CDR2 YSYEKL. CDR3 length: 16 residues. V was trimmed by 0 bases and J by 2 bases, leaving 11 bases between them. Here the CDR3 reads CASSQERVGGNQPQHF. CDR3 DNA: TGCGCCAGCAGCCAAGAACGGGTTGGGGGCAATCAGCCCCAGCATTTT.

The chain carries TRBV6-5 and TRBJ1-2, with TRBD1 matching 10 bases. Germline V CDR1 and CDR2: MNHEY, SVGAGI. This CDR3 contains 16 residues. V was pared by 2 bases and J by 2 bases, with 5 bases of the junction left unmatched. The CDR3 loop reads CASSYIRTGGNYGYTF. The CDR3 DNA sequence: TGTGCCAGCAGTTACATTCGGACAGGGGGAAACTATGGCTACACCTTC.

This chain joins TRBV7-9 and TRBJ2-1; D perhaps matches TRBD2 (6 bases). The CDR3 runs 13 residues. V was pared by 6 bases and J by 12 bases, with 18 bases between. Germline CDR1 SEHNR, CDR2 FQNEAQ (reference sequence). The CDR3, as DNA: TGTGCCAGCAGTGACGGGACTCGAGGCGGGCAGTTCTTC. It codes for CASSDGTRGGQFF.